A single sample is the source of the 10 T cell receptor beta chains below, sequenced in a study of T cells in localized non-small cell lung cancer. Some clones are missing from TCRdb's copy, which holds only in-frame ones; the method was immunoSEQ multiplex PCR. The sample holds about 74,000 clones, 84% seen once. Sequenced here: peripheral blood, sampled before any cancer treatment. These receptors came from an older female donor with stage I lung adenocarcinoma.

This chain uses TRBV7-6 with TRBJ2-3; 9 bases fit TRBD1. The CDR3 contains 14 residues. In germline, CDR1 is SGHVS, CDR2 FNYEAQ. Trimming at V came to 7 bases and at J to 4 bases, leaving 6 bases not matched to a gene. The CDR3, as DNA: TGTGCCAGCAACGACAGGGGGGGCGCAGATACGCAGTATTTT. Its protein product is CASNDRGGADTQYF.

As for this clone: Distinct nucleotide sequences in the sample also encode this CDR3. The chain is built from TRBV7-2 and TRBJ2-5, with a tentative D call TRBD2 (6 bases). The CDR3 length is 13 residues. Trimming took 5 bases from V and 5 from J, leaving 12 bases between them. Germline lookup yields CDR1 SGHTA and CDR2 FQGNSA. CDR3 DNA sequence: TGTGCCAGCAGCCCCCCGGGAGTTGAGACCCAGTACTTC. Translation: CASSPPGVETQYF.

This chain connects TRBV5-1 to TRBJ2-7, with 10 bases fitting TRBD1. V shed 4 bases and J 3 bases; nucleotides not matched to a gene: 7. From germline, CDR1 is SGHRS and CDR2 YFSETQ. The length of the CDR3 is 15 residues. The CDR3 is CASSVTGGADYEQYF. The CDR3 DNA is TGCGCCAGCAGCGTGACAGGGGGCGCCGACTACGAGCAGTACTTC.

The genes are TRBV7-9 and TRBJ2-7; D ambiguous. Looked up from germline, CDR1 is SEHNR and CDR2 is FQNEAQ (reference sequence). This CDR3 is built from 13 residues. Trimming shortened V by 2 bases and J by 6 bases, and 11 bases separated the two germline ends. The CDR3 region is CASSLPLPAEQYF. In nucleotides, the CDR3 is TGTGCCAGCAGCTTACCGCTGCCAGCCGAGCAGTACTTC.

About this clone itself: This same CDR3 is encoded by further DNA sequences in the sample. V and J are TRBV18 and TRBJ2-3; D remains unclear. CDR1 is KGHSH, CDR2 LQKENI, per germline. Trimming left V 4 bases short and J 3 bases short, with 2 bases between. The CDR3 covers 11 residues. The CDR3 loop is CASSRTDTQYF. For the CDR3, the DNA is TGTGCCAGCTCACGTACAGATACGCAGTATTTT.

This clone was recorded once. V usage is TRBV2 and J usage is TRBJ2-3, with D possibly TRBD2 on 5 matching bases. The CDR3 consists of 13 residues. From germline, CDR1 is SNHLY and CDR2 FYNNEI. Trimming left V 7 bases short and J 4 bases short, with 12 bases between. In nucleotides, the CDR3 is TGTGCCAGCAATCTAGCTAGGGCAGATACGCAGTATTTT. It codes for CASNLARADTQYF.

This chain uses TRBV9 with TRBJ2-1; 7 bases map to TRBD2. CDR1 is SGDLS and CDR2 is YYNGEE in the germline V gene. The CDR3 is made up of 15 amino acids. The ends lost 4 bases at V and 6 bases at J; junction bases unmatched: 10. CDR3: CASSTRTSTLNEQFF. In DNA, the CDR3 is TGTGCCAGCAGCACGCGGACTAGTACCCTCAATGAGCAGTTCTTC.

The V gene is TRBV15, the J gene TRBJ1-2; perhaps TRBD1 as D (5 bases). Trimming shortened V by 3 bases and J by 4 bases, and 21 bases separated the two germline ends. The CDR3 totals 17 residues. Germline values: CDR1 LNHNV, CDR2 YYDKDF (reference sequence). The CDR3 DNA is TGTGCCACCAGCAGGGGGGAGGCGACTCTCCGAAGCTATGGCTACACCTTC. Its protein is CATSRGEATLRSYGYTF. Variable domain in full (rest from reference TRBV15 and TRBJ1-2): DAMVIQNPRYQVTQFGKPVTLSCSQTLNHNVMYWYQQKSSQAPKLLFHYYDKDFNNEADTPDNFQSRRPNTSFCFLDIRSPGLGDTAMYLCATSRGEATLRSYGYTFGSGTRLTVV.

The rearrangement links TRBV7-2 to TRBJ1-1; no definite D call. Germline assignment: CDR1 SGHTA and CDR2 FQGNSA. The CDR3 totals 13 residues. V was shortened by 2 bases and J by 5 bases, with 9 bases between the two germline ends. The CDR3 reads CASSLTPRTEAFF. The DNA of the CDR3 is TGTGCCAGCAGCTTAACCCCGAGGACTGAAGCTTTCTTT.

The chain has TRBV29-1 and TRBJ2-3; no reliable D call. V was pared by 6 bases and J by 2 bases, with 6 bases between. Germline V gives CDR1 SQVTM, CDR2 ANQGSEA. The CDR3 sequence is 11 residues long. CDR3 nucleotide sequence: TGCAGCGTGGATATCACAGATACGCAGTATTTT. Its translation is CSVDITDTQYF.